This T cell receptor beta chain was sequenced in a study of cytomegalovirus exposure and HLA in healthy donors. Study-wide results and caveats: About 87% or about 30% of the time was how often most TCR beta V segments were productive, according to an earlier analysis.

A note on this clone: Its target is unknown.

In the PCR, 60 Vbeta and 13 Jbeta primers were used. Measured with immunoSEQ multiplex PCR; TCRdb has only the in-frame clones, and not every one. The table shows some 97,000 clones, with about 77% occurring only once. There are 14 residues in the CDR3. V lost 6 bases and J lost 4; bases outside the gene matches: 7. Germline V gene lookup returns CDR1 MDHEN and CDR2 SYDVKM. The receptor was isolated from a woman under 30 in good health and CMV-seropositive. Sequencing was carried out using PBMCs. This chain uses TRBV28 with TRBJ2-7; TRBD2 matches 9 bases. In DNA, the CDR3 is TGTGCCAGCAGATTAGCGGGGGTGGCGTACGAGCAGTACTTC. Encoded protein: CASRLAGVAYEQYF.